The rows below give T cell receptor beta chains drawn from one sample of a study of blood T cell repertoires in COVID-19. Data came from immunoSEQ multiplex PCR; TCRdb stores just in-frame clones and leaves some out. The data hold 280,000 or so clones, with roughly 85% observed a single time. Specimen: peripheral blood. Source of these receptors: a woman between 50 and 59 years old who had recovered from COVID-19. The CDR3 runs from the conserved cysteine through the conserved F or W. The D gene is left open where the match is weak. Size values are once, few and many counts, or a class for expanded clones, and some rows have none.

TRBJ1-1,.,TRBV19,.,TGTGTCCCCCCCTGGAACACTGAAGCTTTCTTT,CVPPWNTEAFF
TRBJ2-3,.,TRBV7-9,TRBD2,TGTGCCAGCAGCTCTGGCGGGGGGGTTAGGGCAGATACGCAGTATTTT,CASSSGGGVRADTQYF
TRBJ1-5,.,TRBV7-9,TRBD1,TGTGCCAGCAGCCAAGGGACAGGTAATAGCAATCAGCCCCAGCATTTT,CASSQGTGNSNQPQHF
TRBJ2-3,.,TRBV9,TRBD2,TGTGCCAGCAGCACCTGGACTAGTGCCCTCGCAGATACGCAGTATTTT,CASSTWTSALADTQYF
TRBJ1-5,.,TRBV7-2,.,TGTGCCAGCAGTCATGGGGGGATACCCGGGACTCCGCTGCGGCCCCAGCATTTT,CASSHGGIPGTPLRPQHF
TRBJ2-3,.,TRBV24-1,TRBD2,TGTGCCACCAGTGACTCGACTCTAGCGGGAGGGCCTTGGGGTGCGCAGTATTTT,CATSDSTLAGGPWGAQYF
TRBJ2-7,.,TRBV18,TRBD1,TGTGCCAGCTCTTGGGACAGGGACTCCTACGAGCAGTACTTC,CASSWDRDSYEQYF
TRBJ2-1,.,TRBV7-2,TRBD2,TGTGCCAGCAGCTTAGCCACTAGCGGGGGGAGCTCCTACAATGAGCAGTTCTTC,CASSLATSGGSSYNEQFF
TRBJ2-5,.,TRBV2,.,TGTGCCAGCAGTGAAGAGGCAAGTCTACTACAAGAGACCCAGTACTTC,CASSEEASLLQETQYF
TRBJ1-2,.,TRBV28,TRBD1,TGTGCCAGCAGCCGGACCGGGACAGGGTTTGGCTACACCTTC,CASSRTGTGFGYTF
TRBJ1-1,.,TRBV18,.,TGTGCCAGCTCACCAAATTCGGGCACTGAAGCTTTCTTT,CASSPNSGTEAFF
TRBJ2-3,.,TRBV10-3,.,TGTGCCATCGGACCCCAGGGAGATACGCAGTATTTT,CAIGPQGDTQYF
TRBJ2-3,.,TRBV9,.,TGTGCCAGCAGCGTATACTTCACAGATACGCAGTATTTT,CASSVYFTDTQYF
TRBJ1-4,.,TRBV2,.,TGTGCCAGCAGTCCCGATGAAAAACTGTTTTTT,CASSPDEKLFF
TRBJ2-3,many,TRBV27,TRBD1,TGTGCCAGCAGTACCATCGCTGGCGGGACAGGACACTCTTTT,CASSTIAGGTGHSF
TRBJ1-6,.,TRBV6-1,.,TGTGCCAGCAGTGAAGACCCAGGGACAACGCACTCACCCCTCCACTTT,CASSEDPGTTHSPLHF
TRBJ2-7,.,TRBV19,TRBD2,TGTGCCAGTAAAGGAACTAGCGGGAGTTACGAGCAGTACTTC,CASKGTSGSYEQYF
TRBJ2-2,.,TRBV7-8,.,TGTGCCAGCAGCCCCTCGGGCGGGACCGCGAACACCGGGGAGCTGTTTTTT,CASSPSGGTANTGELFF
TRBJ1-2,.,TRBV10-3,TRBD1,TGTGCCACCAACCGGGACAGGGAAGAAGTCGGCTACACCTTC,CATNRDREEVGYTF
TRBJ2-2,few,TRBV2,TRBD2,TGTGCCAGCAGTTCGCTAGGCGCGGGAGCCACCGGGGAGCTGTTTTTT,CASSSLGAGATGELFF
TRBJ1-5,.,TRBV27,.,TGTGCCAGCAGTTTGGGGGGGCCGGGCAATCAGCCCCAGCATTTT,CASSLGGPGNQPQHF
TRBJ1-1,.,TRBV5-4,.,TGTGCCAGCAGCTCAGCCGGGAGGAGGAGGAACACTGAAGCTTTCTTT,CASSSAGRRRNTEAFF
TRBJ1-6,.,TRBV27,.,TGTGCCAGCAGTCCTACGGAACAGACCTATAATTCACCCCTCCACTTT,CASSPTEQTYNSPLHF
TRBJ2-3,.,TRBV28,TRBD2,TGTGCCAGCATTCTAGCGGGCACAGATACGCAGTATTTT,CASILAGTDTQYF
TRBJ1-3,.,TRBV18,.,TGTGCCAGCTCACCACCCTACAGCCGAAACACCATATATTTT,CASSPPYSRNTIYF
TRBJ1-2,.,TRBV5-4,TRBD1,TGTGCCAGCAGCCCCCGGACAGGGCCTAACTATGGCTACACCTTC,CASSPRTGPNYGYTF
TRBJ2-5,few,TRBV14,.,TGTGCCAGCAGCCAAGTATCGTTTGAGACCCAGTACTTC,CASSQVSFETQYF
TRBJ2-2,few,TRBV4-2,.,TGTGCCAGCAGCCCGGTCACCGGGGAGCTGTTTTTT,CASSPVTGELFF
TRBJ1-2,.,TRBV6-5,TRBD1,TGTGCCAGCAGTTACTCTCGGACAGGGGACTATGGCTACACCTTC,CASSYSRTGDYGYTF
TRBJ2-3,once,TRBV7-8,TRBD2,TGTGCCAGCAGCCCCCAGCGGGGGGGCCCCGATACGCAGTATTTT,CASSPQRGGPDTQYF
TRBJ2-3,.,TRBV7-3,TRBD2,TGTGCCAGCAGCTCTAGCGGGGGTACGCAGTATTTT,CASSSSGGTQYF
TRBJ2-1,.,TRBV9,TRBD2,TGTGCCAGCAGCGAGACGTTCCGAAGCGGGGGGGCCGAGAATGAGCAGTTCTTC,CASSETFRSGGAENEQFF
TRBJ2-5,.,TRBV24-1,.,TGTGCCACCAATACGGACATGAGACTCCGAGGGACCCAGTACTTC,CATNTDMRLRGTQYF
TRBJ2-7,few,TRBV27,.,TGTGCCAGCAGTTCTGGAGTTTTCTACGAGCAGTACTTC,CASSSGVFYEQYF
TRBJ2-7,.,TRBV27,TRBD1,TGTGCCAGCGGACGGCGGACAGGTTCTATTGACGAGCAGTACTTC,CASGRRTGSIDEQYF
TRBJ2-3,.,TRBV4-3,TRBD2,TGCGCCAGCAGCCAAGATCCAGCGGGAGGGTTCGATACGCAGTATTTT,CASSQDPAGGFDTQYF
TRBJ2-2,.,TRBV7-2,.,TGTGCCAGCAGCACCCAACAGGGAAACACCGGGGAGCTGTTTTTT,CASSTQQGNTGELFF
TRBJ2-1,.,TRBV5-4,TRBD2,TGTGCCAGCAGCTTGGGTGCTAGCGGGGGGGGCAATGAGCAGTTCTTC,CASSLGASGGGNEQFF
TRBJ2-3,.,TRBV7-6,TRBD1,TGTGCCAGCAGCTCGGGACAGGGGGTACGAGATACGCAGTATTTT,CASSSGQGVRDTQYF
TRBJ2-5,.,TRBV7-8,.,TGTGCCAGCAGCCCCGACCGAGGGGGGGCTGGCCAAGAGACCCAGTACTTC,CASSPDRGGAGQETQYF
TRBJ1-6,many,TRBV19,.,TGTGCCAGTAGTATCTCATATGACAGCCCAAATTCACCCCTCCACTTT,CASSISYDSPNSPLHF
TRBJ2-2,.,TRBV5-1,TRBD2,TGCGCCAGCAGCAAAGGACTAGCGGGAGGGATTGACACCGGGGAGCTGTTTTTT,CASSKGLAGGIDTGELFF
TRBJ1-6,.,TRBV5-4,.,TGTGCCAGCAGCGGCGACAGTAGCTCCTATAATTCACCCCTCCACTTT,CASSGDSSSYNSPLHF
TRBJ1-5,.,TRBV19,.,TGTGCCAGTAGTAACACAGGGTTGGGTCAGCCCCAGCATTTT,CASSNTGLGQPQHF
TRBJ1-5,.,TRBV21-1,.,TGTGCCAGCAGCAAAGAGGCGGTTCGGCAGCCCCAGCATTTT,CASSKEAVRQPQHF
TRBJ1-4,.,TRBV7-9,.,TGTGCCAGCAGCTTAGCATCTAGGGGAGGCGAAAAACTGTTTTTT,CASSLASRGGEKLFF
TRBJ1-3,.,TRBV6-5,.,TGTGCCAGCAGTTACGGCCAGGGCCGGACTGGAAACACCATATATTTT,CASSYGQGRTGNTIYF
TRBJ1-2,.,TRBV27,.,TGTGCCAGCAGTCTGGTATCCCGGGGTGGCTATGGCTACACCTTC,CASSLVSRGGYGYTF
TRBJ2-2,.,TRBV29-1,.,TGCAGCGTTGGGACTTCCCCCACCGGGGAGCTGTTTTTT,CSVGTSPTGELFF
TRBJ1-1,.,TRBV28,TRBD1,TGTGCCAGCAGTTTACCGGACAGGGCGCCCAGGAGGAACACTGAAGCTTTCTTT,CASSLPDRAPRRNTEAFF
TRBJ1-2,.,TRBV28,TRBD1,TGTGCCAGCAGTTTACCTCACTTTGGACAGGGGGGCGGCTACACCTTC,CASSLPHFGQGGGYTF
TRBJ1-1,.,TRBV5-1,.,TGCGCCAGCAGATCCCAGAACACTGAAGCTTTCTTT,CASRSQNTEAFF